The 25 T cell receptor beta chains below were found in one sample sequenced in a study of blood T cell repertoires in COVID-19. Assay used: immunoSEQ multiplex PCR; TCRdb lists only in-frame clones, some missing. The repertoire holds about 200,000 clones, with more than 75% as singletons. The sequencing sample was made of peripheral blood. The receptors originated from a human donor in a cohort sampled during active COVID-19.

The J gene is TRBJ1-5, the V gene TRBV27; tentative D call: TRBD1 (6 bases). V gave up 2 bases and J gave up 7 bases, with 24 bases separating them. The germline CDR1 and CDR2 sequences are MNHEY and SMNVEV (reference sequence). The CDR3 length is 18 residues. The CDR3 protein is CASSLEGPGTPDGQPQHF. CDR3 coding DNA: TGTGCCAGCAGTTTAGAAGGTCCGGGGACACCCGACGGACAGCCCCAGCATTTT.

The chain recombines TRBV19 with TRBJ2-4, with TRBD1 as a possible D gene (7 bases). Germline-derived CDR1 and CDR2 are LNHDA and SQIVND (reference sequence). V was trimmed by 3 bases and J by 10 bases, leaving 19 bases between them. This CDR3 has 15 residues. CDR3 nucleotides: TGTGCCAGTAGTATCCCTGCGGGACAGAGAGGAATTCAGTACTTC. Translation gives CASSIPAGQRGIQYF.

This clone was counted only a few times. Here the CDR3 reads CASSGDRVKEQYF. DNA for the CDR3: TGTGCCAGCAGCGGGGACAGGGTAAAAGAGCAGTACTTC. The V call is TRBV5-4, the J call TRBJ2-7; TRBD1 matches 9 bases. CDR1 is SGHNT and CDR2 is YYREEE in the germline V gene (reference sequence). There are 13 residues in the CDR3. V shed 4 bases, J shed 7 bases, and the junction held 6 bases outside the gene matches.

V usage is TRBV19 and J usage is TRBJ1-6; TRBD1 agrees at 9 bases. The V segment lost 4 bases and the J segment 8 bases; nucleotides outside the gene matches: 12. The CDR3 totals 17 residues. Germline assignment: CDR1 LNHDA and CDR2 SQIVND (reference sequence). CDR3 region: CASSTPLGGQGYSPLHF. The DNA of the CDR3 is TGTGCCAGTAGTACCCCCCTTGGGGGACAGGGATATTCACCCCTCCACTTT.

This clone was recorded once. The chain is built from TRBV9 and TRBJ2-2; maybe TRBD2 (5 bases). The CDR3 consists of 15 residues. V lost 4 bases and J lost 4, with 14 bases in between. CDR1 and CDR2 (germline): SGDLS, YYNGEE. In nucleotides, the CDR3 is TGTGCCAGCAGCCTGGAACCGGCGGGCACCGGGGAGCTGTTTTTT. This sequence encodes CASSLEPAGTGELFF.

Details on this clone: The identical CDR3 is also encoded by other nucleotide sequences in the sample. V usage is TRBV5-1 and J usage is TRBJ2-1; 7 bases align to TRBD2. V lost 5 bases and J lost 5; bases outside the gene matches: 4. From germline, CDR1 is SGHRS and CDR2 YFSETQ. This CDR3 has 13 residues. The CDR3 region is CASSLGLDNEQFF. As DNA, the CDR3 is TGCGCCAGCAGTCTAGGACTAGACAATGAGCAGTTCTTC.

This clone appeared once. The V gene is TRBV2, the J gene TRBJ2-3, with 9 bases that match TRBD1. The CDR3 contains 12 residues. From germline, CDR1 is SNHLY and CDR2 FYNNEI. V was pared by 10 bases and J by 4 bases, with 3 bases of the junction left unmatched. CDR3 bases: TGTGCCACGGACAGGGGAGCAGATACGCAGTATTTT. It specifies CATDRGADTQYF.

In this sample, this clone turned up a few times. The chain combines TRBV18 with TRBJ1-5; D unclear. The germline gives CDR1 KGHSH, CDR2 LQKENI. This CDR3 spans 13 amino acids. The V and J ends lost 2 bases and 3 bases respectively, with 5 bases between them. The CDR3: CASSPEVNQPQHF. The CDR3, as DNA: TGTGCCAGCTCACCAGAGGTCAATCAGCCCCAGCATTTT.

The V call is TRBV19, the J call TRBJ1-4; 8 nucleotides align to TRBD1. The CDR3 totals 16 residues. Germline loops: CDR1 LNHDA, CDR2 SQIVND (reference sequence). Unmatched junction bases numbered 11, after V lost 3 bases and J lost 8 bases. This chain's CDR3 is CASSMFSGGSNEKLFF. The CDR3 nucleotides read TGTGCCAGTAGTATGTTCTCAGGGGGCTCGAACGAAAAACTGTTTTTT.

This chain connects TRBV7-2 to TRBJ1-5; TRBD1 agrees at 7 bases. Germline values: CDR1 SGHTA, CDR2 FQGNSA. The V gene end was trimmed by 4 bases and the J gene end by 1 base; junction bases not matched to a gene: 4. This CDR3 has 15 amino acids. The CDR3 region is CASSYAGGSNQPQHF. CDR3 in DNA: TGTGCCAGCAGCTACGCAGGGGGGAGCAATCAGCCCCAGCATTTT.

With regard to this clone: The sample holds other DNA sequences that translate to the same CDR3. The chain recombines TRBV7-9 with TRBJ2-7; no reliable D call. The V end lost 3 bases, the J end lost 5 bases, and 8 bases lay between the germline ends. Germline V lookup: CDR1 SEHNR, CDR2 FQNEAQ (reference sequence). CDR3 length: 12 amino acids. CDR3 DNA sequence: TGTGCCAGCAGCTTGTTGGGCGACGAGCAGTACTTC. This translates into CASSLLGDEQYF.

This sequence joins TRBV7-8 and TRBJ1-2, with D possibly TRBD1 on 6 matching bases. V lost 1 base to trimming and J lost 2 bases, with 8 bases between them. Germline V gives CDR1 SGHVS, CDR2 FQNEAQ. The CDR3 is 14 amino acids. The CDR3 sequence: CASSLEGGNYGYTF. CDR3 DNA sequence: TGTGCCAGCAGCTTAGAAGGGGGAAACTATGGCTACACCTTC.

V gene TRBV6-1 combines with J gene TRBJ2-5, with TRBD1 matching over 7 bases. V lost 7 bases, J lost 5 bases, and 4 bases stayed unmatched. The CDR3 runs 12 residues. Germline loops: CDR1 MNHNS, CDR2 SASEGT. The CDR3 sequence is CASKTGTETQYF. CDR3 DNA: TGTGCCAGCAAGACAGGGACGGAGACCCAGTACTTC.

This clone was counted once. The V call is TRBV4-3, the J call TRBJ1-2; D possibly corresponds to TRBD1 (5 bases). Germline assignment: CDR1 LGHNA and CDR2 YSLEER. The length of the CDR3 is 16 residues. V was shortened by 0 bases and J by 1 base, with 12 bases between the two germline ends. This chain's CDR3 is CASSQDLAGLNYGYTF. CDR3 nucleotide sequence: TGCGCCAGCAGCCAAGATCTGGCAGGGCTTAACTATGGCTACACCTTC.

Comments on this clone: The identical CDR3 is also encoded by other nucleotide sequences in the sample. The V gene is TRBV5-1, the J gene TRBJ1-1, with unresolved D. Germline-derived CDR1 and CDR2 are SGHRS and YFSETQ. The CDR3 runs to 13 residues. V lost 0 bases, J lost 1 base, and 4 bases lay in between. DNA for the CDR3: TGCGCCAGCAGCTTGGCCAGGAACACTGAAGCTTTCTTT. Residues: CASSLARNTEAFF.

The genes are TRBV28 and TRBJ2-7; 7 positions agree with TRBD1. Germline V lookup: CDR1 MDHEN, CDR2 SYDVKM. J was trimmed by 3 bases and V by 2 bases; bases with no gene match: 1. This CDR3 region has 13 residues. The chain's CDR3 is CASSLPGGYEQYF. CDR3 nucleotide sequence: TGTGCCAGCAGTTTACCAGGGGGCTACGAGCAGTACTTC.

This clone was seen a few times. The chain couples TRBV7-9 to TRBJ2-1; TRBD1 matches at 9 bases. Germline CDR1 is SEHNR and CDR2 is FQNEAQ (reference sequence). The CDR3 runs 18 residues. Trimming cost V 1 base and J 5 bases; bases outside gene matches: 12. Here the CDR3 DNA reads TGTGCCAGCAGCTTAGTTCGTGGGGGACAGGGTGCGAACAATGAGCAGTTCTTC. Translating it yields CASSLVRGGQGANNEQFF.

The chain joins TRBV6-5 to TRBJ1-5; D is unresolved. The length of the CDR3 is 14 residues. V lost 0 bases and J lost 3, with 6 bases in between. Germline CDR1 is MNHEY and CDR2 is SVGAGI. The CDR3 reads CASSYSPSNQPQHF. The CDR3 nucleotides are TGTGCCAGCAGTTACTCCCCATCCAATCAGCCCCAGCATTTT.

This chain links TRBV15 with TRBJ1-6; the match to TRBD1 covers 7 bases. Per the germline V gene, CDR1 is LNHNV and CDR2 is YYDKDF (reference sequence). CDR3 size: 14 residues. Trimming removed 6 bases from V and 9 bases from J; junction bases left unmatched: 8. CDR3 nucleotides: TGTGCCACCAGAGCCCAGGGGGTCGGTTCACCCCTCCACTTT. Its protein is CATRAQGVGSPLHF.

J is TRBJ2-7 and V is TRBV19; D is uncertain. From germline, CDR1 is LNHDA and CDR2 SQIVND (reference sequence). The V gene lost 4 bases and the J gene lost 2 bases, with 12 bases spanning the gap. The CDR3 has 14 residues. The CDR3 region is CASSKTTPTYEQYF. The CDR3 nucleotides are TGTGCCAGTAGTAAAACTACGCCCACCTACGAGCAGTACTTC.

The chain employs TRBV19 and TRBJ1-2, with 10 bases fitting TRBD1. The CDR3 extends over 16 amino acids. Germline-derived CDR1 and CDR2 are LNHDA and SQIVND (reference sequence). The V and J ends lost 6 bases and 5 bases, in that order; junction bases with no gene match: 12. The CDR3 loop is CASSITSGTGVYGYTF. Written as DNA, the CDR3 is TGTGCCAGTAGCATAACATCCGGGACAGGGGTTTATGGCTACACCTTC.

The V gene is TRBV12-3 or TRBV12-4, the J gene TRBJ2-1; D perhaps matches TRBD2 (5 bases). V shed 3 bases and J shed 13 bases, with 7 bases lying between them. This CDR3 has 10 amino acids. The CDR3 spells CASSFGEQFF. In DNA form, the CDR3 reads TGTGCCAGCAGTTTCGGGGAACAGTTCTTC.

CDR3 in DNA: TGTGCCAGCAGTCCTAGAGCAGATACGCAGTATTTT. Its translation: CASSPRADTQYF. The rearrangement joins TRBV6-5 to TRBJ2-3; D is unclear. The germline V gene has CDR1 MNHEY and CDR2 SVGAGI. Trimming left V 5 bases short and J 4 bases short, with 7 bases between. This CDR3 region has 12 residues.

This chain joins TRBV6-5 and TRBJ1-2, with 7 bases matching TRBD1. This CDR3 has 15 residues. Germline V gene lookup returns CDR1 MNHEY and CDR2 SVGAGI. V gave up 8 bases and J gave up 4 bases; unmatched junction bases: 13. The CDR3 DNA sequence: TGTGCCAGCGGGCGTACCGACAGGGTGGGCTATGGCTACACCTTC. Its protein product is CASGRTDRVGYGYTF.

In its sample, this clone was seen a few times. The chain employs TRBV5-4 and TRBJ1-3; D is unresolved. There are 14 residues in the CDR3. Germline V gene lookup returns CDR1 SGHNT and CDR2 YYREEE (reference sequence). Trimming stripped 0 bases from V and 0 bases from J, with 4 bases between. The CDR3 nucleotides read TGTGCCAGCAGCTTGGACAGCTCTGGAAACACCATATATTTT. Translation: CASSLDSSGNTIYF. The full variable domain, its missing parts supplied by reference TRBV5-4 and TRBJ1-3, is ETGVTQSPTHLIKTRGQQVTLRCSSQSGHNTVSWYQQALGQGPQFIFQYYREEENGRGNFPPRFSGLQFPNYSSELNVNALELDDSALYLCASSLDSSGNTIYFGEGSWLTVV.